These 21 T cell receptor beta chains were sequenced from one sample in a study of T cell clusters in autoimmune cytopenias. Each sample's input was approximately 270 ng genomic DNA, roughly 40,000 genome equivalents. TRB rearrangements were amplified by touch-down multiplex PCR with mixed TRB-A/B primers. No DNA is given; TCRdb re-called the multiplex PCR reads and lists each CDR3 protein once. Here the sample table reports about 3,800 distinct CDR3 sequences. The sample was also reused in another study, on T cell repertoires in aging, cancer and after chemotherapy.

The sequenced material came from peripheral blood. Source of these receptors: a human donor in good health.

This clonotype is called medium-sized based on its frequency. The J gene is TRBJ2-1, the V gene TRBV19; the D gene TCRdb calls, TRBD1, cannot be checked with no DNA. CDR1 and CDR2 from the germline V gene are LNHDA and SQIVND (reference sequence). The CDR3 runs 16 residues. The CDR3 loop is CASSIDRAGRRGEQFF.

In terms of frequency, this clonotype is medium-sized (0.01 to 0.1%). The chain has TRBV6-1 and TRBJ2-1; TCRdb names TRBD2, which stays unverified in the absence of DNA. CDR1 MNHNS and CDR2 SASEGT come from the germline V gene. The CDR3 totals 16 residues. CDR3 amino acids: CASSEQGGGAANEQFF.

The J gene is TRBJ2-7, the V gene TRBV18; TCRdb returns TRBD1, unconfirmable since there is no DNA. CDR1 is KGHSH, CDR2 LQKENI, per germline. The CDR3 contains 15 residues. The CDR3 sequence is CASSPPVGGIHEQYF.

This clonotype is deemed medium-sized by its frequency. The CDR3 spells CASSNTGGANYGYTF. The chain carries TRBV6-5 and TRBJ1-2; TCRdb picks TRBD1, but there is no DNA to check that call. The germline gives CDR1 MNHEY, CDR2 SVGAGI. The CDR3 has 15 amino acids.

Its frequency marks this clonotype as medium-sized. The CDR3: CASSLTGQGSNQPQHF. V usage is TRBV18 and J usage is TRBJ1-5; TCRdb indicates TRBD1, and absent DNA this call remains unverified. The CDR3 has 16 residues. Germline CDR1 is KGHSH and CDR2 is LQKENI.

Frequency places this clonotype as medium-sized. The rearrangement joins TRBV14 to TRBJ2-3; lacking DNA, the TRBD1 call made by TCRdb goes unchecked. CDR1 and CDR2 (germline): SGHDN, FVKESK. The CDR3 consists of 14 residues. CDR3 sequence reads: CASSQGKGRHTQYF.

By frequency, this clonotype registers medium-sized. The chain couples TRBV12-3 or TRBV12-4 to TRBJ2-5; TCRdb's assignment of TRBD1 cannot be checked, as there is no DNA. The CDR3 is made up of 15 amino acids. The chain's CDR3 is CASSLQPGTEETQYF.

This clonotype counts as medium-sized (0.01 to 0.1%) by frequency. Here the CDR3 reads CSAQGSGGTEAFF. V usage is TRBV29-1 and J usage is TRBJ1-1. CDR3 length: 13 amino acids. CDR1 is SQVTM and CDR2 is ANQGSEA in the germline V gene.

V gene TRBV5-6 combines with J gene TRBJ2-1. The V gene's germline CDR1 is SGHDT and CDR2 YYEEEE. The CDR3 contains 11 residues. The CDR3 is CASSLAGWQFF.

By frequency, this clonotype is medium-sized (0.01 to 0.1%). V is TRBV5-6 and J is TRBJ2-2. Germline V lookup: CDR1 SGHDT, CDR2 YYEEEE. This CDR3 contains 13 residues. The CDR3 loop is CASRSWHTGELFF.

Measured by frequency, this clonotype is medium-sized (0.01 to 0.1%). The V and J genes are TRBV12-3 or TRBV12-4 and TRBJ2-4; no DNA is available, so the TRBD1 call from TCRdb remains unchecked. This CDR3 spans 16 amino acids. CDR3 amino acids: CASTLEGGATKNIQYF.

Judged by frequency, this clonotype is medium-sized. This chain uses TRBV5-6 with TRBJ1-1; no DNA is available, so the TRBD1 call from TCRdb remains unchecked. The CDR3 has 16 residues. Germline lookup yields CDR1 SGHDT and CDR2 YYEEEE. CDR3 loop: CASSPALDGGNTEAFF.

This clonotype is labeled medium-sized based on frequency. The CDR3 spells CASSWDALQETQYF. The genes are TRBV27 and TRBJ2-5; the D call from TCRdb, TRBD1, cannot be confirmed without DNA. Germline values: CDR1 MNHEY, CDR2 SMNVEV (reference sequence). The CDR3 sequence is 14 residues long.

The V gene is TRBV19, the J gene TRBJ1-2. Germline V gene sequence: CDR1 LNHDA, CDR2 SQIVND (reference sequence). The CDR3 spans 13 residues. CDR3 amino acids: CASSIVGSYGYTF.

The V call is TRBV20-1, the J call TRBJ1-2; without DNA, the TCRdb call of TRBD1 cannot be checked. Germline V gene sequence: CDR1 DFQATT, CDR2 SNEGSKA (reference sequence). The CDR3 spans 12 residues. The CDR3 loop reads CSASPGVDGYTF.

This clonotype is deemed medium-sized (0.01 to 0.1%) by its frequency. The CDR3 protein is CASTPSGGGRETQYF. The chain carries TRBV12-3 or TRBV12-4 and TRBJ2-5; absent DNA, TCRdb's TRBD2 call cannot be checked. This CDR3 comprises 15 residues.

This clonotype ranks as medium-sized in terms of frequency. This CDR3 is CASSLGGGGTDTQYF. The chain is built from TRBV5-4 and TRBJ2-3; TCRdb's D call, TRBD1, is unchecked because there is no DNA. The CDR3 consists of 15 residues. Looked up from germline, CDR1 is SGHNT and CDR2 is YYREEE (reference sequence).

Its frequency marks this clonotype as medium-sized. The chain recombines TRBV6-6 with TRBJ2-1; the D call of TRBD2 rests on TCRdb alone, since no DNA is present to check it. CDR3 size: 15 residues. Germline loops: CDR1 MNHNY, CDR2 SVGAGI (reference sequence). CDR3 in amino acids: CASSPEIAGYNEQFF.

The chain carries TRBV13 and TRBJ1-5. This CDR3 is 13 amino acids long. The germline V gene has CDR1 PRHDT and CDR2 FYEKMQ (reference sequence). CDR3 sequence reads: CASSLFGNQPQHF.

This clonotype is labeled medium-sized based on frequency. The V and J genes are TRBV19 and TRBJ2-1. The CDR3 covers 14 residues. Germline V gene sequence: CDR1 LNHDA, CDR2 SQIVND (reference sequence). The CDR3 region is CASSIDSSYNEQFF.

The chain joins TRBV19 to TRBJ2-3; TCRdb selects TRBD1, and the lack of DNA leaves this call unchecked. The CDR3 contains 15 residues. The germline V gene encodes CDR1 LNHDA and CDR2 SQIVND (reference sequence). The CDR3 here is CASSIERGRTDTQYF. Full variable domain (missing parts from reference TRBV19 and TRBJ2-3): DGGITQSPKYLFRKEGQNVTLSCEQNLNHDAMYWYRQDPGQGLRLIYYSQIVNDFQKGDIAEGYSVSREKKESFPLTVTSAQKNPTAFYLCASSIERGRTDTQYFGPGTRLTVL.